The 14 T cell receptor beta chains below all came from one sample that was sequenced in a study of Ad26.COV2.S vaccination and SARS-CoV-2 variants. TCRdb keeps only in-frame clones here, not all; method: immunoSEQ multiplex PCR. The sample shows roughly 680,000 clones, roughly 90% of them seen only once. As for treatment: around 19 received Ad26.COV2.S at low or high dose, single or two shots; several received placebo; per-sample allocation not given. Samples were taken on day 63 after the first vaccine or placebo injection. The starting material was peripheral blood, obtained in a trial of Ad26.COV2.S vaccine versus placebo. These receptors originate from a person aged 18 to 59 who received the Ad26.COV2.S COVID-19 vaccine or a placebo.

The chain recombines TRBV29-1 with TRBJ1-1; D might be TRBD1 (5 bases). The length of the CDR3 is 11 residues. The ends were cut back, 8 bases at V and 4 bases at J, with 11 bases in the middle. Germline V CDR1 and CDR2: SQVTM, ANQGSEA. CDR3 in DNA: TGCAGCTCCAGGGTGGGCACTGAAGCTTTCTTT. It codes for CSSRVGTEAFF.

CDR3 bases: TGTGCCAGCAGCCAAGGCGACAGGGTACGAGAAAAACTGTTTTTT. It translates to CASSQGDRVREKLFF. The chain employs TRBV4-2 and TRBJ1-4; TRBD1 aligns across 7 bases. The germline CDR1 and CDR2 sequences are LGHNA and YNFKEQ. The CDR3 loop spans 15 amino acids. Trimming took 1 base from V and 8 from J; bases not matched to a gene: 7.

The CDR3 DNA follows: TGTGCCAGCAGCGGCGGGACACAGCAGTTCTTC. Protein product: CASSGGTQQFF. This sequence joins TRBV5-4 and TRBJ2-1; D is possibly TRBD1 or TRBD2 (6 bases each). CDR1 and CDR2 (germline): SGHNT, YYREEE (reference sequence). This CDR3 has 11 amino acids. Trimming left V 4 bases short and J 11 bases short, with 10 bases between.

Comments on this clone: This sample also contains other DNA sequences that code for the same CDR3. The chain carries TRBV14 and TRBJ2-7; tentatively, D is TRBD2 (5 bases). V was shortened by 3 bases and J by 3 bases, with 9 bases between the two germline ends. The germline CDR1 and CDR2 sequences are SGHDN and FVKESK. This CDR3 spans 13 amino acids. CDR3 sequence (DNA): TGTGCCAGCAGCCAGTCGGGAAACTACGAGCAGTACTTC. This codes for CASSQSGNYEQYF.

V and J are TRBV5-4 and TRBJ2-2, with 13 bases that match TRBD2. There are 15 residues in the CDR3. V dropped 6 bases and J dropped 7; count of bases not matched to a gene: 6. Germline V lookup: CDR1 SGHNT, CDR2 YYREEE (reference sequence). CDR3 protein: CASNDRTSGGGELFF. The CDR3 bases are TGTGCCAGCAACGATCGGACTAGCGGGGGCGGGGAGCTGTTTTTT.

This clone has a handful of counts. Other nucleotide sequences from this sample produce the same CDR3. The chain employs TRBV10-1 and TRBJ2-7; the D is unclear. CDR1 and CDR2 from the germline V gene are WNHNN and SYGVQD (reference sequence). This CDR3 is built from 11 residues. The V gene lost 3 bases and the J gene lost 0 bases, with 0 bases spanning the gap. The CDR3 nucleotides are TGCGCCAGCAGTGACTCCTACGAGCAGTACTTC. Its translation is CASSDSYEQYF.

This chain connects TRBV7-9 to TRBJ1-1; D is possibly TRBD1 (6 bases). V dropped 5 bases and J dropped 7 bases, with 14 bases sitting between them. CDR1 is SEHNR, CDR2 FQNEAQ, per germline (reference sequence). The CDR3 extends over 13 amino acids. CDR3 protein: CASSPITGFEAFF. The CDR3, as DNA: TGTGCCAGCAGCCCGATAACAGGGTTTGAAGCTTTCTTT.

This clone was observed a handful of times. The J gene is TRBJ2-5, the V gene TRBV13, with D perhaps being TRBD1 or TRBD2 (6 bases each). There are 13 residues in the CDR3. CDR1 is PRHDT and CDR2 is FYEKMQ in the germline V gene (reference sequence). V was trimmed by 7 bases and J by 3 bases, leaving 12 bases between them. The chain's CDR3 is CASNRGPKETQYF. Written as DNA, the CDR3 is TGTGCCAGCAATCGGGGGCCCAAAGAGACCCAGTACTTC.

Comments on this clone: The sample has other DNA sequences that encode this CDR3 too. The rearrangement links TRBV7-2 to TRBJ2-3; 7 bases line up with TRBD2. J was trimmed by 0 bases and V by 3 bases; bases with no gene match: 0. This CDR3 is built from 14 residues. Germline V gene data show CDR1 as SGHTA and CDR2 as FQGNSA. The CDR3 nucleotides read TGTGCCAGCAGCTTGGGACTAAGCACAGATACGCAGTATTTT. The encoded protein is CASSLGLSTDTQYF.

The chain employs TRBV6-5 and TRBJ2-5; no firm D call. The CDR3 length is 13 residues. Per the germline V gene, CDR1 is MNHEY and CDR2 is SVGAGI. Trimming cost V 2 bases and J 5 bases, with 9 bases left between them. The CDR3 DNA follows: TGTGCCAGCAGTTACCGAAGGGCGGAGACCCAGTACTTC. This gives the protein CASSYRRAETQYF.

This rearrangement joins TRBV18 to TRBJ2-2, with D unclear. The germline CDR1 and CDR2 sequences are KGHSH and LQKENI. Trimming took off 3 bases at V and 3 bases at J, with 17 bases between the two ends. The CDR3 is 17 residues long. The DNA for the CDR3 is TGTGCCAGCTCACCGGAAAAGATACTTGCTTACACCGGGGAGCTGTTTTTT. Protein: CASSPEKILAYTGELFF.

The rearrangement joins TRBV19 to TRBJ1-5, with 7 bases identical to TRBD1. The germline V gene has CDR1 LNHDA and CDR2 SQIVND (reference sequence). This CDR3 is built from 13 residues. Trimming cost V 5 bases and J 10 bases; bases outside gene matches: 8. CDR3 nucleotide sequence: TGTGCCAGTAGTCCCCCGACAGGGATACCCCAGCATTTT. It translates to CASSPPTGIPQHF.

The chain has TRBV6-6 and TRBJ1-2; D is undetermined. Germline V gene lookup returns CDR1 MNHNY and CDR2 SVGAGI (reference sequence). The CDR3 loop spans 10 amino acids. The germline V and J ends were trimmed by 5 bases and 5 bases, with 3 bases remaining between them. The CDR3 DNA sequence: TGTGCCAGCAGTGGATATGGCTACACCTTC. Translated: CASSGYGYTF.

The V and J genes are TRBV15 and TRBJ2-1; 7 nucleotides line up with TRBD1. The germline V gene encodes CDR1 LNHNV and CDR2 YYDKDF (reference sequence). This CDR3 has 14 residues. V lost 4 bases, J lost 7 bases, and 7 bases stayed unmatched. CDR3 bases: TGTGCCACCAGCACGGGACAGAAGGCGAATGAGCAGTTCTTC. It translates to CATSTGQKANEQFF.